This record concerns one T cell receptor beta chain sequence. Antigen: not known. Generated by immunoSEQ multiplex PCR, the TCRdb table keeps only in-frame clones and is missing some. The sample has more than 70,000 clones, about 85% seen once. This sample was included in a study of cytotoxic CD8 clonotypes in ibrutinib-treated CLL. Study results and limitations: The study found baseline clonality above age-matched healthy donors, tracking circulating CD8+ T-cell counts.

The CDR3 contains 14 residues. CDR1 is MNHNS and CDR2 is SASEGT in the germline V gene. Trimming took 6 bases from V and 2 from J, leaving 10 bases between them. Sequencing was performed on PBMCs, taken after 12 months of ibrutinib treatment. The TCR comes from a human donor with chronic lymphocytic leukemia. The rearrangement links TRBV6-1 to TRBJ2-2; no firm D call. The CDR3 DNA follows: TGTGCCAGCAGACGGCCAGCAAACACCGGGGAGCTGTTTTTT. Amino acids: CASRRPANTGELFF.